These 2 T cell receptor beta chains were sequenced from one sample in a study of post-analysis software for immune sequencing data. TCR beta libraries were prepared from cDNA with unique molecular identifiers. MiXCR, applied by TCRdb to the PCR reads, yields one record per CDR3 protein. The data show under 200,000 distinct CDR3 sequences, with roughly 34% seen just once and around 30% held by the top ten. The sample here was blood, taken after autologous hematopoietic stem cell transplantation. The source is a girl aged 5 to 17 with multiple sclerosis.

In its sample, this clonotype was seen once. The chain is built from TRBV11-2 and TRBJ2-1; 8 nucleotides line up with TRBD2. Germline CDR1 and CDR2: SGHAT and FQNNGV. The CDR3 has 16 amino acids. V lost 6 bases and J lost 0; bases outside the gene matches: 7. CDR3 in DNA: TGTGCCAGCAGAAAAAGCGGGGGCAGCTCCTACAATGAGCAGTTCTTC. It encodes CASRKSGGSSYNEQFF.

The sample holds many counts of this clonotype. The genes are TRBV7-8 and TRBJ2-3; 9 nucleotides agree with TRBD2. This CDR3 has 17 amino acids. The ends lost 3 bases at V and 1 base at J; junction bases unmatched: 8. Germline V gene data show CDR1 as SGHVS and CDR2 as FQNEAQ. The CDR3 coding sequence is TGTGCCAGCAGCTTGACGCGGCTAGCGGGACGCACAGATACGCAGTATTTT. It encodes CASSLTRLAGRTDTQYF.